This TCR beta chain emerged from a study of Graves' ophthalmopathy and Graves' hyperthyroidism (dated by TCRdb to about 2018). For context, the study as a whole: Peripheral blood was collected at initial diagnosis, before any treatment. The study used signatures of the TCR beta repertoire to tell Graves' ophthalmopathy apart from Graves' hyperthyroidism and to predict which patients would progress to ophthalmopathy. In total, some 140 blood samples were TCR-sequenced: some 43 ophthalmopathy, some 80 hyperthyroidism and some 17 hyperthyroidism-to-ophthalmopathy patients. A discovery set of 100 patients (43 ophthalmopathy, about 55 stable hyperthyroidism) was enrolled to explore V-J signatures distinguishing ophthalmopathy from hyperthyroidism. An independent validation cohort was composed of some 19 hyperthyroidism patients and roughly 16 patients who later progressed from hyperthyroidism to ophthalmopathy. T-cell repertoires of thyroid tissue and blood were compared in a handful of hyperthyroidism patients. Once sampling was done, hyperthyroidism patients were given methimazole at a starting dose of 30 mg daily, while ophthalmopathy patients were given high-dose intravenous methylprednisolone.

CDR1 and CDR2, looked up from the germline V gene, are SQVTM and ANQGSEA. The CDR3 holds 11 amino acids from the cysteine to the phenylalanine. Of the read, only the CDR3 DNA is kept; its 33 bases are in frame from base 1. V is pared back by 6 bases and J by 7 bases, with 12 bases lying between the germline termini. Notes on this clonotype: The antigen it binds to is not known. No base quality values were provided; no much bigger clone lies one nucleotide off.

TCR beta CDR3 regions were amplified from RNA transcripts for repertoire sequencing. The first round of RT-PCR was done with HTBI primers and the Qiagen OneStep RT-PCR kit, and was followed by a second round of multiplex PCR, then size selection and purification. The libraries underwent paired-end sequencing with 100 bp reads on an Illumina HiSeq2000. As for the authors' bioinformatics: Reads were processed with SOAPnuke, discarding reads with adapters, uncalled bases, mean Phred below 15, or no exact constant-primer or identifier match. COPE v1.2.5 was used to merge high-quality paired reads. Each unique nucleotide sequence was treated as a clonotype, and MiTCR v1.1 was used to align the clonotypes to the IMGT TRB V, D and J references. Analysis was restricted to V-J combinations with a frequency above 0.0001, which covered 99.2% of repertoires. A TCR clonal expansion and chaos score per V-J combination was defined as the ratio of F50 clonal expansion to chaos observed in the TCRdist matrix. Welch's t-statistics and random forest were used to reduce the features to 10 to 15 V-J combinations, which were then used as input to a naive Bayes classifier. The Morisita-Horn index was used to measure how similar the thyroid and blood repertoires were. TCRdb reran the public reads through fastp at Q25 and MiXCR, keeping productive beta chains. A single entry per CDR3 protein holds the most common genes and DNA from its merged rows. It is TCRdb's table, rather than the study itself, that gives the V and J calls and clone size. The sample contains hundreds of thousands of distinct CDR3 sequences, roughly 39% of them found a single time. The ten largest clones represent 3% to 4% of the sample.

Summary of the overall study and its limitations: Most expanded thyroid clonotypes with frequency above 0.001 were also detected in blood, suggesting blood repertoires may reflect the thyroid immune response. In validation, the model predicted ophthalmopathy progression with 70.59% sensitivity and 72.22% specificity; some 13 predicted patients were CT-confirmed with GO in a median of about 6.2 months. Sample size was not predetermined statistically, and investigators were not blinded to group allocation. In cross-validation, the 13-signature model distinguished ophthalmopathy from stable hyperthyroidism with less than 90% sensitivity and around 83% specificity, while in the test set the corresponding values were around 79% and 71%.

Patients with ophthalmopathy had moderately to severely active disease, with a Clinical Activity Score of 3 or more, a NOSPECS grade of 4 or more, and a disease duration of less than 3 months. Patients were excluded if they had other autoimmune diseases, uncontrolled infections, pregnancy or lactation. Diagnosis relied on clinical symptoms, serum thyroxine, TRAb, thyroid ultrasound and orbital computed tomography. PBMCs were isolated from 7.5 to 10 ml of fresh peripheral blood by Ficoll-Paque density gradient centrifugation. Total RNA was extracted with Trizol reagent and quality-checked on an Agilent 2100 Bioanalyzer.

Sample: peripheral blood. This clonotype originated in an adult man with Graves' ophthalmopathy. Rearrangement joined TRBV29-1 to TRBJ1-1, with the D gene uncertain. The DNA reads as follows: TGCAGCGTCGGTGGGTTCGGTGAAGCTTTCTTT. It is translated as CSVGGFGEAFF.